This T cell receptor beta chain was sequenced for a study of post-analysis software for immune sequencing data. General study findings and limits: The five TRBV segments detected at higher frequency in patients than in controls included TRBV5-6, TRBV5-1 and TRBV20-1. Patients with multiple sclerosis recorded significantly lower normalized Chao1 diversity than controls, the study found.

Included in the TCR beta cDNA libraries were unique molecular identifiers. A single record per CDR3 protein comes from TCRdb applying MiXCR to the PCR reads. This sample carries roughly 600,000 distinct CDR3 sequences, 44% of them seen once, and the ten largest clones take 1.7%. The table lists this clonotype with many counts. Its antigen is not identified. Trimming cost V 0 bases and J 4 bases; bases outside gene matches: 0. The CDR3 extends over 15 amino acids. The germline V gene has CDR1 LNHNV and CDR2 YYDKDF (reference sequence). The sequencing input was blood. The TCR sequence derives from a girl aged 5-17 years with multiple sclerosis. The chain uses TRBV15 and TRBJ2-3; 11 nucleotides line up with TRBD2. Here the CDR3 reads CATSRDSGGADTQYF. The CDR3 region has the DNA TGTGCCACCAGCAGAGATAGCGGGGGGGCAGATACGCAGTATTTT.